These 25 T cell receptor beta chains were sequenced from one sample in a study of T-cell reconstitution after alpha-beta-depleted transplantation in children. As it was prepared, the TCRbeta library received unique molecular identifiers. One entry per CDR3 protein, called by TCRdb with MiXCR from the PCR reads. The profile shows about 370,000 distinct CDR3 sequences, approximately 20% of them singletons. The sequencing here drew on PBMCs from the stem cell graft donor, taken from the stem cell graft. The receptor set was obtained from a human donor who donated a stem cell graft to a child with acute myeloid leukemia.

This clonotype was seen ten or more times. The chain combines TRBV20-1 with TRBJ2-5, with TRBD2 matching 11 bases. In germline, CDR1 is DFQATT, CDR2 SNEGSKA (reference sequence). The CDR3 is 15 residues long. After removal of 5 bases from V and 5 bases from J, the junction contained 10 bases not matched to a gene. CDR3 nucleotides: TGCAGTGCTTCCCCTTTTAGACTAGCGGGGGAGACCCAGTACTTC. This gives the protein CSASPFRLAGETQYF.

The V gene is TRBV6-1, the J gene TRBJ2-3, with TRBD2 matching 10 bases. Trimming took 11 bases from V and 1 from J; bases not matched to a gene: 6. Germline CDR1 MNHNS, CDR2 SASEGT. This CDR3 has 14 residues. CDR3 residues: CAARLAGGTDTQYF. Written as DNA, the CDR3 is TGTGCCGCCCGTCTAGCGGGAGGCACAGATACGCAGTATTTT.

The chain employs TRBV27 and TRBJ1-5; D remains unclear. Trimming removed 4 bases at V and 3 bases at J, with 4 bases between. Germline V gives CDR1 MNHEY, CDR2 SMNVEV (reference sequence). The CDR3 length is 12 residues. The CDR3 region has the DNA TGTGCCAGCAGTTCCTTCAATCAGCCCCAGCATTTT. Protein sequence: CASSSFNQPQHF.

The chain couples TRBV4-2 to TRBJ2-1; TRBD1 aligns across 11 bases. V gave up 4 bases and J gave up 4 bases; unmatched junction bases: 15. The CDR3 runs 19 residues. Germline-derived CDR1 and CDR2 are LGHNA and YNFKEQ. CDR3 in DNA: TGTGCCAGCAGCCGACCAAAATACGCCGGGACAGGGGGGTACAATGAGCAGTTCTTC. Protein sequence: CASSRPKYAGTGGYNEQFF.

The V gene is TRBV29-1, the J gene TRBJ2-6; TRBD2 matches at 7 bases. CDR3 length equals 15 residues. Germline assignment: CDR1 SQVTM and CDR2 ANQGSEA. Trimming took 6 bases from V and 0 from J; bases not matched to a gene: 5. CDR3 nucleotides: TGCAGCGTCGCCAGGACTAGCTCTGGGGCCAACGTCCTGACTTTC. Its protein is CSVARTSSGANVLTF.

The chain couples TRBV28 to TRBJ1-5, with 9 bases identical to TRBD1. The germline V gene encodes CDR1 MDHEN and CDR2 SYDVKM. Trimming took 6 bases from V and 11 from J; bases not matched to a gene: 14. The CDR3 extends over 15 amino acids. CDR3 protein: CASSPSGTGLSAQHF. In DNA form, the CDR3 reads TGTGCCAGCAGCCCATCCGGGACAGGGCTTTCGGCCCAGCATTTT. Complete variable domain (other parts from reference TRBV28 and TRBJ1-5): DVKVTQSSRYLVKRTGEKVFLECVQDMDHENMFWYRQDPGLGLRLIYFSYDVKMKEKGDIPEGYSVSREKKERFSLILESASTNQTSMYLCASSPSGTGLSAQHFGDGTRLSIL.

This clonotype was found a few times. This chain joins TRBV29-1 and TRBJ2-1, with TRBD2 matching over 8 bases. The CDR3 sequence is 15 residues long. Germline lookup yields CDR1 SQVTM and CDR2 ANQGSEA. V was clipped by 3 bases and J by 5 bases; unmatched bases: 9. CDR3 residues: CSVDGASGPNNEQFF. CDR3 nucleotides: TGCAGCGTTGACGGAGCTAGCGGGCCTAACAATGAGCAGTTCTTC.

The chain combines TRBV25-1 with TRBJ2-7; 11 positions match TRBD1. After removal of 7 bases from V and 6 bases from J, the junction contained 5 bases not matched to a gene. This CDR3 has 13 residues. Germline V gene sequence: CDR1 MGHDK, CDR2 SYGVNS. As DNA, the CDR3 is TGTGCCAGCATAGGGACAGGGGGTTTCGAGCAGTACTTC. Amino acids: CASIGTGGFEQYF.

The chain carries TRBV19 and TRBJ2-3; a weak D match, TRBD2 (5 bases). The germline V and J ends were trimmed by 3 bases and 4 bases, with 11 bases remaining between them. CDR3 length: 14 amino acids. The germline V gene has CDR1 LNHDA and CDR2 SQIVND (reference sequence). The CDR3 region has the DNA TGTGCCAGTAGTATTAGCCCCGGGGCAGATACGCAGTATTTT. It yields the protein CASSISPGADTQYF.

This clonotype was recorded a few times. V is TRBV20-1 and J is TRBJ2-5; TRBD2 matches at 9 bases. Per germline, CDR1 DFQATT and CDR2 SNEGSKA (reference sequence). CDR3 size: 17 residues. J lost 4 bases, V lost 3 bases, and 15 bases had no gene match. The CDR3 protein is CSASVPGGRVVGETQYF. CDR3 nucleotides: TGCAGTGCTAGTGTTCCAGGCGGGAGGGTAGTAGGAGAGACCCAGTACTTC.

J is TRBJ2-7 and V is TRBV15, with D tentatively TRBD2 (5 bases). This CDR3 spans 15 amino acids. The ends were cut back, 0 bases at V and 2 bases at J, with 11 bases in the middle. The germline V gene has CDR1 LNHNV and CDR2 YYDKDF (reference sequence). Here the CDR3 reads CATSRDLSGPYEQYF. CDR3 nucleotides: TGTGCCACCAGCAGAGATTTGAGCGGCCCCTACGAGCAGTACTTC.

This clonotype was counted at least ten times. This chain connects TRBV5-1 to TRBJ2-5, with 9 bases that match TRBD1. This CDR3 contains 13 residues. J lost 6 bases, V lost 3 bases, and 3 bases had no gene match. CDR1 SGHRS and CDR2 YFSETQ come from the germline V gene. Written as DNA, the CDR3 is TGCGCCAGCAGCTATGGACAGGGGCAGACCCAGTACTTC. This gives the protein CASSYGQGQTQYF.

The chain joins TRBV29-1 to TRBJ1-4, with D uncertain. Germline CDR1 is SQVTM and CDR2 is ANQGSEA. The CDR3 runs to 13 residues. Trimming removed 7 bases from V and 0 bases from J, with 9 bases in between. The CDR3: CSAIWSTNEKLFF. DNA of the CDR3: TGCAGCGCCATCTGGTCAACTAATGAAAAACTGTTTTTT. The entire variable domain, with the rest obtained from reference TRBV29-1 and TRBJ1-4, is as follows: SAVISQKPSRDICQRGTSLTIQCQVDSQVTMMFWYRQQPGQSLTLIATANQGSEATYESGFVIDKFPISRPNLTFSTLTVSNMSPEDSSIYLCSAIWSTNEKLFFGSGTQLSVL.

This clonotype turned up a few times. The V and J genes are TRBV27 and TRBJ2-7; D may be TRBD2 (5 bases). Looked up from germline, CDR1 is MNHEY and CDR2 is SMNVEV (reference sequence). The CDR3 consists of 13 residues. Trimming took off 3 bases at V and 7 bases at J, with 13 bases between the two ends. The CDR3 bases are TGTGCCAGCAGTTTGGTAGGTTCGGGGGAGCAGTACTTC. Translation gives CASSLVGSGEQYF.

This clonotype was counted a few times. The chain has TRBV6-5 and TRBJ2-7, with D perhaps matching TRBD2 (6 bases). This CDR3 is built from 16 residues. In germline, CDR1 is MNHEY, CDR2 SVGAGI. Trimming took off 0 bases at V and 2 bases at J, with 14 bases between the two ends. The CDR3 here is CASSYSRERVAYEQYF. As DNA, the CDR3 is TGTGCCAGCAGTTACTCGAGGGAGCGGGTGGCCTACGAGCAGTACTTC.

This clonotype has more than one count but fewer than ten. The rearrangement links TRBV15 to TRBJ2-7; D unresolved. V was cut by 5 bases and J by 5 bases, with 7 bases left in between. The CDR3 extends over 11 amino acids. CDR1 and CDR2 (germline): LNHNV, YYDKDF (reference sequence). The CDR3 sequence: CATSSSHEQYF. CDR3 sequence (DNA): TGTGCCACCAGCTCAAGCCACGAGCAGTACTTC.

The CDR3 DNA is TGTGCCAGCACCCTTGGAACGGGAGCTAGCTACGAGCAGTACTTC. It is translated as CASTLGTGASYEQYF. The gene calls are TRBV27 and TRBJ2-7, with D possibly TRBD2 on 6 matching bases. Germline CDR1 reads MNHEY; CDR2 reads SMNVEV (reference sequence). V dropped 7 bases and J dropped 3 bases, with 19 bases sitting between them. The CDR3 consists of 15 residues.

The rearrangement uses TRBV7-9 and TRBJ2-1; 11 bases agree with TRBD2. The germline gives CDR1 SEHNR, CDR2 FQNEAQ (reference sequence). Trimming at V came to 1 base and at J to 7 bases, leaving 3 bases not matched to a gene. CDR3 size: 15 residues. The CDR3 region is CASSLGSGRVNEQFF. The CDR3, as DNA: TGTGCCAGCAGCTTAGGTAGCGGGAGGGTTAATGAGCAGTTCTTC. The complete variable domain, with remaining parts taken from reference TRBV7-9 and TRBJ2-1, reads DTGVSQNPRHKITKRGQNVTFRCDPISEHNRLYWYRQTLGQGPEFLTYFQNEAQLEKSRLLSDRFSAERPKGSFSTLEIQRTEQGDSAMYLCASSLGSGRVNEQFFGPGTRLTVL.

The chain combines TRBV7-9 with TRBJ1-1; the D is unclear. CDR3 length: 12 residues. V was shortened by 8 bases and J by 8 bases, with 15 bases between the two germline ends. CDR1 and CDR2 from the germline V gene are SEHNR and FQNEAQ (reference sequence). The CDR3 nucleotides are TGTGCCAGCCTCGTGGACGGCGAGGAAGCTTTCTTT. Protein sequence: CASLVDGEEAFF.

V and J are TRBV20-1 and TRBJ2-7; D possibly matches TRBD1 or TRBD2 (6 bases each). The CDR3 is made up of 14 amino acids. Deletions cut 5 bases from V and 0 bases from J, with 14 bases between. Germline lookup yields CDR1 DFQATT and CDR2 SNEGSKA (reference sequence). The CDR3 is CSAGDGGASYEQYF. CDR3 DNA sequence: TGCAGTGCTGGGGACGGGGGCGCCTCCTACGAGCAGTACTTC.

This clonotype was recorded at least ten times. The chain recombines TRBV20-1 with TRBJ1-4; tentatively, D is TRBD1 (5 bases). This CDR3 has 14 amino acids. The V gene lost 3 bases and the J gene lost 6 bases, with 14 bases spanning the gap. Germline V gene lookup returns CDR1 DFQATT and CDR2 SNEGSKA (reference sequence). The CDR3 protein is CSARRGASDEKLFF. The CDR3 region has the DNA TGCAGTGCTAGGAGAGGGGCATCGGATGAAAAACTGTTTTTT.

This clonotype was seen more than once but under ten times. The CDR3 is CASSLLAAGKYEQFF. CDR3 coding DNA: TGTGCCAGCAGCCTCCTCGCAGCGGGAAAGTATGAGCAGTTCTTC. J is TRBJ2-1 and V is TRBV7-8; 7 bases fit TRBD2. Germline CDR1 and CDR2: SGHVS and FQNEAQ. The J segment lost 8 bases and the V segment lost 5 bases, leaving 12 bases of the junction unmatched. This CDR3 has 15 amino acids.

This clonotype showed up just a few times. The chain joins TRBV5-1 to TRBJ1-5, with D maybe TRBD1 (6 bases). V lost 4 bases, J lost 6 bases, and 17 bases lay in between. CDR1 is SGHRS and CDR2 is YFSETQ in the germline V gene. CDR3 length: 15 residues. The CDR3 loop reads CASSEQPGEGQPQHF. Written as DNA, the CDR3 is TGCGCCAGCAGCGAGCAACCAGGGGAAGGTCAGCCCCAGCATTTT.

This clonotype was detected a few times. The chain combines TRBV29-1 with TRBJ2-1; 7 nucleotides align to TRBD2. V trimming: 6 bases; J trimming: 14 bases; junction bases outside the gene matches: 1. CDR1 and CDR2 (germline): SQVTM, ANQGSEA. This CDR3 has 8 amino acids. In nucleotides, the CDR3 is TGCAGCGTGGGGGGGGAGTTCTTC. Its translation: CSVGGEFF.

The sample holds a few counts of this clonotype. V gene TRBV5-1 combines with J gene TRBJ2-7; TRBD2 aligns across 8 bases. Germline V lookup: CDR1 SGHRS, CDR2 YFSETQ. This CDR3 comprises 14 residues. V gave up 2 bases and J gave up 2 bases; unmatched junction bases: 3. This CDR3 is CASSFTSGTYEQYF. The CDR3 nucleotides are TGCGCCAGCAGCTTTACTAGCGGAACCTACGAGCAGTACTTC.